This T cell receptor beta chain was found in a study of T cells after yellow fever vaccination. V shed 0 bases, J shed 0 bases, and the junction held 11 bases outside the gene matches. Germline-derived CDR1 and CDR2 are MNHEY and SVGEGT. There are 19 residues in the CDR3. Ten or more counts support this clonotype. Making TCR cDNA involved 5'RACE template switching, which added UMIs and a universal primer site. TCRdb re-analysed the 5' RACE reads in MiXCR, keeping a single row per CDR3 protein. Of roughly 160,000 distinct CDR3 sequences in the sample, 5.5% to 7.5% were seen once. The chain is built from TRBV6-2 or TRBV6-3 and TRBJ2-1; 7 bases agree with TRBD2. The sample consisted of CD4+ T cells sorted from PBMCs, taken about 5 days after the first yellow fever vaccination. The clonotype originates from a man aged 18 to 35 who received the YFV17D yellow fever vaccine. DNA for the CDR3: TGTGCCAGCAGTTACTCCGGGCCTAGCGGACCGAGCTCCTACAATGAGCAGTTCTTC. Protein product: CASSYSGPSGPSSYNEQFF.